These T cell receptor beta chains were read from a single sample in a study of T cells in Graves' hyperthyroidism and ophthalmopathy. TCRdb recomputed calls from the multiplex PCR reads with MiXCR, one row per CDR3 protein. The profile shows hundreds of thousands of distinct CDR3 sequences, roughly a third of them singletons. Sequencing was performed on blood. These receptors were collected from a woman in her thirties or forties with Graves' hyperthyroidism. Both conserved end residues are part of each CDR3. The D gene is left open where the match is weak. For some rows the clone size is stated as once, few or many, or as a class when expanded; others skip it.

j_call | d_call | clone_size | v_call | cdr3_aa | cdr3_nt
TRBJ1-5 | . | few | TRBV29-1 | CSLGGPQHF | TGCAGCCTGGGGGGGCCCCAGCATTTT
TRBJ2-5 | . | many | TRBV7-9 | CASSLARIMGPPAPTQYF | TGTGCCAGCAGCTTAGCGCGTATTATGGGACCACCTGCTCCGACCCAGTACTTC
TRBJ2-7 | . | . | TRBV7-8 | CASQGPGDYEQYF | TGTGCCAGTCAGGGTCCGGGGGACTACGAGCAGTACTTC
TRBJ2-7 | TRBD2 | once | TRBV7-2 | CASSLPGLAAYEQYF | TGTGCCAGCAGCTTACCGGGACTAGCGGCCTACGAGCAGTACTTC
TRBJ2-5 | . | few | TRBV24-1 | CATSDPGVGETQYF | TGTGCCACCAGTGATCCCGGGGTAGGAGAGACCCAGTACTTC
TRBJ1-5 | . | . | TRBV6-6 | CASSYSGSSSQPQHF | TGTGCCAGCAGTTACTCCGGGAGTTCGTCTCAGCCCCAGCATTTT
TRBJ2-2 | TRBD1 | . | TRBV7-2 | CASNHDRGFYGELFF | TGTGCCAGCAACCACGACAGGGGTTTTTACGGGGAGCTGTTTTTT
TRBJ2-2 | . | . | TRBV15 | CATSSALNTGELFF | TGTGCCACCAGCAGCGCCCTTAACACCGGGGAGCTGTTTTTT
TRBJ2-7 | TRBD1 | many | TRBV7-2 | CASSSGQGIIYEQYF | TGTGCCAGCAGCTCCGGACAGGGGATAATCTACGAGCAGTACTTC
TRBJ2-7 | . | . | TRBV6-6 | CASSYLLAEAYEQYF | TGTGCCAGCAGTTACCTATTGGCGGAAGCCTACGAGCAGTACTTC
TRBJ2-7 | TRBD1 | many | TRBV5-8 | CASSLRDSEGYEQYF | TGTGCCAGCAGCTTGAGGGACAGCGAAGGCTACGAGCAGTACTTC
TRBJ2-7 | TRBD1 | . | TRBV19 | CASSFGQDGYEQYF | TGTGCCAGTAGTTTCGGACAGGACGGGTACGAGCAGTACTTC
TRBJ2-2 | TRBD2 | . | TRBV7-2 | CASSLELAGVGELFF | TGTGCCAGCAGCTTAGAGCTAGCGGGAGTCGGGGAGCTGTTTTTT
TRBJ1-1 | . | many | TRBV10-3 | CAIRTTGMGSTEAFF | TGTGCCATCAGGACTACAGGGATGGGGAGCACTGAAGCTTTCTTT
TRBJ2-6 | . | once | TRBV24-1 | CATSDPGQSGANVLTF | TGTGCCACCAGTGATCCGGGCCAGTCTGGGGCCAACGTCCTGACTTTC
TRBJ2-7 | . | many | TRBV19 | CASSGGTSYEQYF | TGTGCCAGTAGTGGTGGGACCTCCTACGAGCAGTACTTC
TRBJ2-1 | TRBD2 | . | TRBV20-1 | CSVFGGENVIQFF | TGCAGCGTATTCGGGGGGGAAAATGTAATCCAGTTCTTC
TRBJ2-5 | . | many | TRBV12-3/TRBV12-4 | CASSMNPGPVGETQYF | TGTGCCAGCAGCATGAACCCGGGCCCCGTGGGAGAGACCCAGTACTTC
TRBJ1-2 | TRBD1 | . | TRBV10-3 | CASRDRGLLYGYTF | TGTGCCAGCAGGGACAGGGGCCTCCTCTATGGCTACACCTTC
TRBJ1-5 | . | many | TRBV12-3/TRBV12-4 | CASSFGRQPQHF | TGTGCCAGCAGTTTCGGTCGCCAGCCCCAGCATTTT
TRBJ2-7 | TRBD2 | . | TRBV20-1 | CSARDQLAGSGEQYF | TGCAGTGCTAGAGATCAGCTAGCGGGCTCGGGGGAGCAGTACTTC
TRBJ2-5 | TRBD2 | many | TRBV30 | CACPFWGGETQYF | TGTGCCTGCCCTTTCTGGGGGGGAGAGACCCAGTACTTC
TRBJ1-3 | . | . | TRBV4-3 | CASSQDFPGLAVNTIYF | TGCGCCAGCAGCCAAGATTTCCCGGGACTGGCGGTAAACACCATATATTTT
TRBJ1-3 | . | . | TRBV25-1 | CASSERGGAGVNTIYF | TGTGCCAGCAGTGAACGAGGTGGTGCTGGAGTGAACACCATATATTTT
TRBJ2-1 | . | . | TRBV4-1 | CASSQGLYNEQFF | TGCGCCAGCAGCCAAGGACTCTACAATGAGCAGTTCTTC
TRBJ1-4 | TRBD1 | . | TRBV6-5 | CASSYSPTGVEKLFF | TGTGCCAGCAGTTACTCTCCGACAGGGGTAGAAAAACTGTTTTTT
TRBJ2-7 | TRBD2 | . | TRBV6-5 | CASSYSTSGYEQYF | TGTGCCAGCAGTTACTCGACTAGCGGCTACGAGCAGTACTTC
TRBJ1-6 | TRBD1 | . | TRBV2 | CASTGGVYNSPLHF | TGTGCCAGCACAGGGGGAGTTTATAATTCACCCCTCCACTTT
TRBJ1-3 | . | . | TRBV27 | CASSSWGSGNTIYF | TGTGCCAGCAGTTCCTGGGGGTCTGGAAACACCATATATTTT
TRBJ1-4 | TRBD1 | . | TRBV10-3 | CAILGDRLIREKLFF | TGTGCCATCTTGGGGGACAGGTTAATAAGGGAAAAACTGTTTTTT
TRBJ1-1 | . | . | TRBV12-3/TRBV12-4 | CASSLPFSNTEAFF | TGTGCCAGCAGTTTACCATTCAGCAACACTGAAGCTTTCTTT
TRBJ1-1 | TRBD1 | . | TRBV6-1 | CASSQARGRGTGTEAFF | TGTGCCAGCAGCCAAGCCCGAGGTAGGGGGACAGGCACTGAAGCTTTCTTT
TRBJ2-5 | . | many | TRBV7-2 | CASSQWTGPGGETQYF | TGTGCCAGCAGCCAGTGGACAGGCCCGGGGGGAGAGACCCAGTACTTC
TRBJ1-1 | . | many | TRBV15 | CATTLDRNTEAFF | TGTGCCACCACCCTGGACAGAAACACTGAAGCTTTCTTT
TRBJ1-6 | . | many | TRBV12-3/TRBV12-4 | CASSTLGDSPLHF | TGTGCCAGCAGTACCCTGGGGGATTCACCCCTCCACTTT
TRBJ1-2 | . | . | TRBV18 | CASSPGGKARHKTYGYTF | TGTGCCAGCTCACCGGGGGGTAAAGCGCGGCATAAGACTTATGGCTACACCTTC
TRBJ1-1 | . | few | TRBV7-9 | CASSLISAEASF | TGTGCCAGCAGCCTTATTTCCGCTGAAGCTTCCTTT
TRBJ1-1 | . | few | TRBV7-9 | CASSSASGGRLDTKAFF | TGTGCCAGCAGCTCCGCGAGTGGGGGGCGGTTGGACACTAAAGCTTTCTTT
TRBJ2-7 | . | many | TRBV7-8 | CASSHSYEQYF | TGTGCCAGCAGCCACTCCTACGAGCAGTACTTC
TRBJ2-7 | TRBD1 | . | TRBV7-2 | CASSLMGQHNYEQYF | TGTGCCAGCAGCTTGATGGGACAGCATAACTACGAGCAGTACTTC
TRBJ2-7 | . | many | TRBV5-5 | CASSSGTSAYEQYF | TGTGCCAGCAGCTCCGGGACATCCGCCTACGAGCAGTACTTC
TRBJ1-2 | . | many | TRBV2 | CASIATQAANYGYTF | TGTGCCAGCATTGCCACCCAGGCCGCTAACTATGGCTACACCTTC
TRBJ1-6 | . | few | TRBV27 | CASKGHANSPLHF | TGTGCCAGCAAGGGACACGCCAATTCACCCCTCCACTTT
TRBJ1-4 | . | . | TRBV5-1 | CASTYTSATNEKLFF | TGCGCCAGCACCTATACCAGCGCAACTAATGAAAAACTGTTTTTT
TRBJ1-1 | . | . | TRBV12-3/TRBV12-4 | CASSQDLGVTAEAFF | TGTGCCAGCAGCCAAGATCTTGGGGTCACGGCTGAAGCTTTCTTT
TRBJ1-6 | . | . | TRBV20-1 | CSARDRPGQSGIISPLHF | TGCAGTGCTAGAGATAGGCCAGGACAGTCCGGTATTATTTCACCCCTCCACTTT
TRBJ1-2 | . | few | TRBV20-1 | CSAQTEPGLVGYGYTF | TGCAGTGCCCAGACAGAGCCGGGGCTAGTCGGCTATGGCTACACCTTC
TRBJ2-2 | . | few | TRBV7-2 | CASSLAPTIAGELFF | TGTGCCAGCAGCTTAGCCCCGACTATAGCTGGGGAGCTGTTTTTT
TRBJ2-5 | . | . | TRBV12-3/TRBV12-4 | CASGTSRETQYF | TGTGCCAGCGGGACGTCCCGGGAGACCCAGTACTTC